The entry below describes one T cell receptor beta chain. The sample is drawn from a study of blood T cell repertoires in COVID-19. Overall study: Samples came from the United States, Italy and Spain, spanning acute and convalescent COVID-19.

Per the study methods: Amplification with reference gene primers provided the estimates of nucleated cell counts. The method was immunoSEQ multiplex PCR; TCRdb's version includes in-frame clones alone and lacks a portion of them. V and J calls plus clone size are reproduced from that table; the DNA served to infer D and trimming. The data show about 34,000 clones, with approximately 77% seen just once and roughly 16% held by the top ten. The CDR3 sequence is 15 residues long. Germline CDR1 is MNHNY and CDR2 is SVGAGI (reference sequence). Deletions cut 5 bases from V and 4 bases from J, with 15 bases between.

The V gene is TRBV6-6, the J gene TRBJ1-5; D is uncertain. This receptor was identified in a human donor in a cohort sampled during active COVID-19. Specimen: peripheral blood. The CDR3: CASSNGRWENQPQHF. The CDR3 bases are TGTGCCAGCAGTAACGGACGGTGGGAGAATCAGCCCCAGCATTTT.